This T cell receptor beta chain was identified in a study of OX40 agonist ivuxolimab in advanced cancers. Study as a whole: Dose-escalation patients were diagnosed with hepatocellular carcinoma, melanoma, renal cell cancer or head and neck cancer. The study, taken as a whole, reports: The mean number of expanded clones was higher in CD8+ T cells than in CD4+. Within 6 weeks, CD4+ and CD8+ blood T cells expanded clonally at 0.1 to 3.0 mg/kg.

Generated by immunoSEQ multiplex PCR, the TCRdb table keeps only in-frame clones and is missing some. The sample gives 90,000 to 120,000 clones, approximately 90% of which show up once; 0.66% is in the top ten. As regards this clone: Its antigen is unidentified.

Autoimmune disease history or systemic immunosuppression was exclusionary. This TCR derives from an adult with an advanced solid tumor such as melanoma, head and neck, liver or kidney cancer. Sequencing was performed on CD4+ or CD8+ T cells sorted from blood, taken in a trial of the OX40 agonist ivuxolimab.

Here the CDR3 DNA reads TGTGCCAGCAGCTTAAAGGGGGACCTTAGGGATGAGCAGTTCTTC. Translating gives CASSLKGDLRDEQFF. The V call is TRBV11-2, the J call TRBJ2-1; D may be TRBD1 (6 bases). CDR1 is SGHAT and CDR2 is FQNNGV in the germline V gene. Trimming pared 2 bases from V and 8 bases from J, leaving 16 bases between. The length of the CDR3 is 15 residues.